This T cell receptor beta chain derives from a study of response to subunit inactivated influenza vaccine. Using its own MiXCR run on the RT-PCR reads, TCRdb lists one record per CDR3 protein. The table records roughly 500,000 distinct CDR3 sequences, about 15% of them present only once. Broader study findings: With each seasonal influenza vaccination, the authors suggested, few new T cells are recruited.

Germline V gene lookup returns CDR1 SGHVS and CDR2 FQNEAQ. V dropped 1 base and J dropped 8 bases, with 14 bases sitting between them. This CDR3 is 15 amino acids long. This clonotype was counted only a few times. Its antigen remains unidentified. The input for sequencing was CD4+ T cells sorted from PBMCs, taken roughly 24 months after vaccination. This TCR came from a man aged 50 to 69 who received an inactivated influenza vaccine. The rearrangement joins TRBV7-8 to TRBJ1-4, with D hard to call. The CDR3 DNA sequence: TGTGCCAGCAGCTTAGAGGTCCTGAAGAGGGAAAAACTGTTTTTT. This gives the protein CASSLEVLKREKLFF.